This T cell receptor beta chain was sequenced during a study of T cells in tumors after PD-1 blockade. The overall study: No patient had prior checkpoint blockade, systemic immunosuppression, or radiotherapy within 4 weeks. Some patients also took daily vismodegib 150 mg during anti-PD-1 treatment.

Clones were read by immunoSEQ multiplex PCR, and TCRdb kept only the in-frame ones, dropping some. The sample includes tens of thousands of clones, around 85% of them seen just once. The CDR3 has 13 amino acids. The V and J ends lost 8 bases and 2 bases respectively, with 11 bases between them. Germline V CDR1 and CDR2: LGHDT, YNNKEL (reference sequence). This receptor was obtained from a human donor with advanced basal cell or squamous cell carcinoma (not recorded which). This chain uses TRBV3-1 (or the pseudogene TRBV3-2) with TRBJ2-3; either TRBD1 or TRBD2 may supply D (5 bases each). The sample consisted of PBMCs, taken before anti-PD-1 therapy. This chain's CDR3 is CASGGPPTDTQYF. The CDR3, as DNA: TGTGCCAGCGGGGGTCCCCCCACAGATACGCAGTATTTT.